This TCR beta chain came from a study of cytomegalovirus exposure and HLA in healthy donors. Primers: 60 Vbeta forward and 13 Jbeta reverse. Sequenced by immunoSEQ multiplex PCR; TCRdb stores in-frame clones only, minus some. The sample shows 95,000 to 150,000 clones, about four fifths of them seen only once. Germline-derived CDR1 and CDR2 are MNHEY and SVGAGI. There are 15 residues in the CDR3. Losses at the gene ends were 5 bases for V and 2 bases for J; bases not matched to a gene: 9. The rearrangement uses TRBV6-5 and TRBJ2-7; the match to TRBD2 covers 7 bases. Sample: PBMCs. This receptor was identified in a female donor in good health and CMV-seropositive. This chain's CDR3 is CASSPEGGGPYEQYF. For the CDR3, the DNA is TGTGCCAGCAGTCCCGAAGGCGGGGGACCCTACGAGCAGTACTTC.